Presented here are 9 T cell receptor beta chains from one specimen sequenced in a study of T cells in Graves' hyperthyroidism and ophthalmopathy. Regions amplified from RNA transcripts were the TCR beta CDR3 regions. A set of HTBI primers served as the primers for a first-round RT-PCR of the TCR CDR3. Using its own MiXCR run on the multiplex PCR reads, TCRdb lists one record per CDR3 protein. This table has hundreds of thousands of distinct CDR3 sequences, around 17% appearing once. The sample consisted of blood. These receptors were collected from a woman aged 18-30 years with Graves' ophthalmopathy.

This clonotype has a count of ten or more. This chain uses TRBV6-1 with TRBJ2-1; 12 bases fit TRBD2. The V segment lost 5 bases and the J segment 5 bases; nucleotides outside the gene matches: 13. CDR1 and CDR2 (germline): MNHNS, SASEGT. The CDR3 sequence is 18 residues long. The CDR3 loop reads CASSKRRTSGTRHNEQFF. The CDR3 DNA reads as TGTGCCAGCAGTAAAAGAAGGACTAGCGGGACCAGACACAATGAGCAGTTCTTC.

This clonotype showed up many times. The gene calls are TRBV27 and TRBJ1-1; a possible D gene is TRBD1 (5 bases). The germline V gene has CDR1 MNHEY and CDR2 SMNVEV (reference sequence). Between the trimmed V and J ends, which lost 8 bases and 5 bases, there was a span of 21 bases. CDR3 length: 15 amino acids. CDR3 nucleotide sequence: TGTGCCAGCCTGGGGCCAGGCCCAACTAGGACTGAAGCTTTCTTT. Translating it yields CASLGPGPTRTEAFF.

This clonotype was counted a few times. The chain is built from TRBV2 and TRBJ2-1, with 8 bases matching TRBD2. After removal of 8 bases from V and 7 bases from J, the junction contained 7 bases not matched to a gene. The germline V gene has CDR1 SNHLY and CDR2 FYNNEI. CDR3 size: 13 residues. The DNA for the CDR3 is TGTGCCAGCTGGGGTAGCGGGGATAATGAGCAGTTCTTC. Protein: CASWGSGDNEQFF.

At least ten counts were recorded for this clonotype. The rearrangement links TRBV6-1 to TRBJ1-4; 9 bases map to TRBD1. CDR1 is MNHNS and CDR2 is SASEGT in the germline V gene. The CDR3 totals 16 residues. Germline trimming cut 6 bases from V and 6 bases from J; bases unmatched to any gene: 11. This CDR3 is CASRTDRGTGYEKLFF. The CDR3 region has the DNA TGTGCCAGCAGGACGGACAGGGGAACAGGATATGAAAAACTGTTTTTT.

This clonotype was seen repeatedly, ten times or more. The V call is TRBV6-1, the J call TRBJ2-1; the match to TRBD2 covers 10 bases. With 7 bases clipped from V and 7 bases from J, the junction kept 13 bases outside the gene matches. This CDR3 region has 16 residues. Per the germline V gene, CDR1 is MNHNS and CDR2 is SASEGT. CDR3 in amino acids: CASTAPLAGSLNEQFF. The CDR3 DNA sequence: TGTGCCAGCACCGCCCCACTAGCGGGATCTTTGAATGAGCAGTTCTTC.

This clonotype was seen repeatedly, ten times or more. J is TRBJ2-2 and V is TRBV5-1; TRBD1 matches 7 bases. V trimming: 7 bases; J trimming: 0 bases; junction bases outside the gene matches: 6. Germline V gene sequence: CDR1 SGHRS, CDR2 YFSETQ. There are 15 residues in the CDR3. As DNA, the CDR3 is TGCGCCAGCTCACAGGGACAGACGAACACCGGGGAGCTGTTTTTT. Its protein product is CASSQGQTNTGELFF. The full variable domain, in which reference TRBV5-1 and TRBJ2-2 provide the parts outside the CDR3, is KAGVTQTPRYLIKTRGQQVTLSCSPISGHRSVSWYQQTPGQGLQFLFEYFSETQRNKGNFPGRFSGRQFSNSRSEMNVSTLELGDSALYLCASSQGQTNTGELFFGEGSRLTVL.

The sample holds many counts of this clonotype. The chain links TRBV7-2 to TRBJ2-2; 12 nucleotides match TRBD2. The CDR3 sequence is 18 residues long. From germline, CDR1 is SGHTA and CDR2 FQGNSA. V dropped 0 bases and J dropped 5; count of bases not matched to a gene: 7. CDR3 bases: TGTGCCAGCAGCTTAGCGCCGACTAGCGGGAGTGGTACCGGGGAGCTGTTTTTT. This sequence encodes CASSLAPTSGSGTGELFF.

The J gene is TRBJ2-1, the V gene TRBV3-1, with TRBD2 identical over 14 bases. J lost 8 bases, V lost 4 bases, and 10 bases had no gene match. CDR3 size: 17 residues. The V gene's germline CDR1 is LGHDT and CDR2 YNNKEL (reference sequence). The CDR3 spells CASSPWTSGRYSHEQFF. In nucleotides, the CDR3 is TGTGCCAGCAGCCCGTGGACTAGCGGGAGGTATAGTCATGAGCAGTTCTTC.

This clonotype came up many times. The chain couples TRBV5-5 to TRBJ1-2; the D is unclear. The length of the CDR3 is 13 residues. Germline CDR1 and CDR2: SGHKS and YYEKEE (reference sequence). Trimming took 1 base from V and 2 from J, leaving 6 bases between them. The CDR3 nucleotides read TGTGCCAGCAGCTTGCAATCGAACTATGGCTACACCTTC. This sequence encodes CASSLQSNYGYTF.